Below are 2 T cell receptor beta chains sequenced from a single sample in a study of cytomegalovirus exposure and HLA in healthy donors. A multiplex PCR was run with 60 Vbeta primers and 13 Jbeta primers. The method was immunoSEQ multiplex PCR; TCRdb's version includes in-frame clones alone and lacks a portion of them. The table records some 200,000 clones, 65% to 80% of them present only once. Sample: PBMCs. The receptor set was obtained from a man aged 35 to 55 in good health and CMV-seronegative.

The V and J genes are TRBV9 and TRBJ2-2; D unclear. V was trimmed by 2 bases and J by 5 bases, leaving 7 bases between them. The germline V gene encodes CDR1 SGDLS and CDR2 YYNGEE. This CDR3 region has 13 residues. In DNA, the CDR3 is TGTGCCAGCAGCGTCACAGAAACCGGGGAGCTGTTTTTT. The encoded protein is CASSVTETGELFF.

This clone was counted a few times. The DNA of the CDR3 is TGCGCCAGCAGCCAAGGTACAGGCCTATATGAGCAGTTCTTC. Protein: CASSQGTGLYEQFF. The chain has TRBV4-1 and TRBJ2-1; possible D gene TRBD1, 5 bases. Trimming took 1 base from V and 8 from J, leaving 12 bases between them. The germline V gene encodes CDR1 MGHRA and CDR2 YSYEKL. This CDR3 is 14 amino acids long.